This T cell receptor (beta chain) emerged from a study of T cells expressing NK-cell markers. Across the whole study: Eight donors were sequenced, seven testing HCMV-seropositive and one testing seronegative.

A word on this clonotype: The antigen is undetermined.

TCRdb re-called the 5' RACE reads and gives one entry per CDR3 protein, without DNA. The sample totals some 190,000 distinct CDR3 sequences. Points from the study as a whole: In a group of 5 to 7 donors, dominant NKG2C+ clonotypes represented 1.0-7.0% of CD8+ T cells.

CDR1 and CDR2 from the germline V gene are SGDLS and YYNGEE. The CDR3 is 14 residues long. The chain has TRBV9 and TRBJ2-1; with no DNA, the TCRdb D assignment of TRBD1 cannot be verified. The sequenced material came from blood T cells: a sorted CD56 or NKG2C T cell subset, CD4+ or CD8+ T cells, or bulk PBMC T cells (not recorded which). The receptor comes from a man aged 18 to 69 in good health. CDR3 in amino acids: CASSVPPRGDEQFF.